This entry lists 15 T cell receptor beta chains sequenced from one sample in a study of CXCR3-negative and CXCR3-positive naive CD8 T cells. Study findings and constraints: CXCR3-positive naive cells had more hydrophobic TRB CDR3s than CXCR3-negative naive cells.

No cognate antigen is known for these TCRs. UMI labels and 5' RACE were used to prepare the TRB cDNA libraries. TCRdb reanalyzed the 5' RACE reads, giving one entry per CDR3 protein sequence and no DNA. The sample includes some 60,000 distinct CDR3 sequences. The sample consisted of naive CXCR3+ CD8+ T cells from blood. Subset specified: CD45RO-CCR7+CD27+CD95- naive CD8+ T cells expressing CXCR3 (TNR3+). These receptors came from a human donor in good health. Some clones in this sample may be carry-over from other donors' samples.

This rearrangement joins TRBV20-1 to TRBJ2-7; TCRdb gives TRBD1 as the D gene, but with no DNA this cannot be confirmed. This CDR3 comprises 17 residues. Looked up from germline, CDR1 is DFQATT and CDR2 is SNEGSKA (reference sequence). CDR3 residues: CSARSDRGSTTTYEQYF.

The chain uses TRBV4-3 and TRBJ2-7; TCRdb's D call, TRBD1, is unchecked because there is no DNA. Germline V CDR1 and CDR2: LGHNA, YSLEER. The CDR3 covers 15 residues. The CDR3 sequence is CASSQLDRGGHEQYF.

This sequence joins TRBV14 and TRBJ1-2. Germline CDR1 and CDR2: SGHDN and FVKESK. This CDR3 comprises 12 residues. The CDR3 protein is CASSQANYGYTF. Drawing the rest from reference TRBV14 and TRBJ1-2, the complete variable domain is EAGVTQFPSHSVIEKGQTVTLRCDPISGHDNLYWYRRVMGKEIKFLLHFVKESKQDESGMPNNRFLAERTGGTYSTLKVQPAELEDSGVYFCASSQANYGYTFGSGTRLTVV.

The rearrangement links TRBV3-1 to TRBJ1-2; with no DNA, the TCRdb D assignment of TRBD1 cannot be verified. The CDR3 is 14 residues long. Germline V lookup: CDR1 LGHDT, CDR2 YNNKEL (reference sequence). The CDR3 here is CASSQDGQGDGYTF.

The CDR3 is CASSFSGTSGTNEQFF. The V gene is TRBV5-1, the J gene TRBJ2-1; as DNA is missing, the TRBD2 call by TCRdb cannot be tested. The CDR3 is 16 amino acids. Germline CDR1 reads SGHRS; CDR2 reads YFSETQ.

CDR3 in amino acids: CSVEDLQGAFFQETQYF. The rearrangement joins TRBV29-1 to TRBJ2-5; TCRdb's assignment of TRBD1 cannot be checked, as there is no DNA. This CDR3 is 17 amino acids long. Per germline, CDR1 SQVTM and CDR2 ANQGSEA.

The rearrangement links TRBV12-3 or TRBV12-4 to TRBJ2-7; there is no DNA to check the TCRdb D call of TRBD1. This CDR3 is built from 15 residues. CDR3 loop: CASSLGGQGIYEQYF.

This chain joins TRBV7-3 and TRBJ2-1; the TRBD2 assignment by TCRdb is unverifiable without DNA. This CDR3 comprises 20 residues. The germline gives CDR1 SGHTA, CDR2 FQGTGA. The CDR3 sequence: CASSLSQDLKDGSSYNEQFF.

The chain combines TRBV12-3 or TRBV12-4 with TRBJ2-3; TCRdb gives TRBD1 as the D gene, but with no DNA this cannot be confirmed. CDR3 length equals 17 residues. CDR3 region: CASSFPDSGRGTDTQYF.

The V call is TRBV19, the J call TRBJ1-2. The CDR3 spans 11 residues. The germline gives CDR1 LNHDA, CDR2 SQIVND (reference sequence). CDR3 loop: CASSDSYGYTF.

CDR3 amino acids: CASSQHDGAYEQYF. This chain joins TRBV4-1 and TRBJ2-7; checking the TCRdb D call of TRBD1 is not possible without DNA. Germline values: CDR1 MGHRA, CDR2 YSYEKL. The CDR3 spans 14 residues.

The chain carries TRBV14 and TRBJ2-7; TCRdb outputs TRBD1, but without DNA this stays unchecked. The CDR3 is 14 amino acids. The germline CDR1 and CDR2 sequences are SGHDN and FVKESK. The CDR3 loop reads CASSQDMGPYEQYF.

V usage is TRBV28 and J usage is TRBJ1-1; with no DNA, the TCRdb D assignment of TRBD1 cannot be verified. Germline-derived CDR1 and CDR2 are MDHEN and SYDVKM. This CDR3 comprises 15 residues. CDR3 sequence reads: CASNTIPGVNTEAFF.

The CDR3 reads CASSQGEGGDTQYF. The chain recombines TRBV14 with TRBJ2-3; TCRdb calls TRBD1, which cannot be checked without DNA. Looked up from germline, CDR1 is SGHDN and CDR2 is FVKESK. The CDR3 is made up of 14 amino acids.

J is TRBJ2-3 and V is TRBV4-1; lacking DNA, the TRBD2 call made by TCRdb goes unchecked. The germline gives CDR1 MGHRA, CDR2 YSYEKL. This CDR3 comprises 18 residues. The CDR3 spells CASSQSPADGLLTDTQYF.